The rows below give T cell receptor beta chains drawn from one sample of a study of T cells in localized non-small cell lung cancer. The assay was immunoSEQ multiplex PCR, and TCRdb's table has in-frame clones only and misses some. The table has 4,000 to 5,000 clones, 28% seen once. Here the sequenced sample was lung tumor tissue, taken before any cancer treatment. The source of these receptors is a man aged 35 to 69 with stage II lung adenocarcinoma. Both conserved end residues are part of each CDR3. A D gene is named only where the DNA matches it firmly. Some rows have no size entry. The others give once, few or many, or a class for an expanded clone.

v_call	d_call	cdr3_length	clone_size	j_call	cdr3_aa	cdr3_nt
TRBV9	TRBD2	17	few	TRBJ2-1	CASSVLGGASGNNEQFF	TGTGCCAGCAGCGTATTGGGCGGGGCTAGCGGGAACAATGAGCAGTTCTTC
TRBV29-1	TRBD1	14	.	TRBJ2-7	CSVESQGAFGEQYF	TGCAGCGTTGAATCGCAGGGGGCTTTCGGCGAGCAGTACTTC
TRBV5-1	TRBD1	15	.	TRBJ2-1	CASSFDEQGYNEQFF	TGCGCCAGCAGCTTTGACGAACAGGGGTACAATGAGCAGTTCTTC
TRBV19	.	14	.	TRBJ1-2	CASSIEGVPYGYTF	TGTGCCAGTAGTATAGAGGGGGTTCCCTATGGCTACACCTTC
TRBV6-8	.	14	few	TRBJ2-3	CASSEQGWADTQYF	TGTGCCAGCAGTGAGCAGGGGTGGGCAGATACGCAGTATTTT
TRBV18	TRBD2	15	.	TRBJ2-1	CASSPAGETNNEQFF	TGTGCCAGCTCACCCGCGGGGGAGACCAACAATGAGCAGTTCTTC
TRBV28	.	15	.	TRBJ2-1	CASSPPGPTYNEQFF	TGTGCCAGCAGTCCCCCGGGACCCACTTACAATGAGCAGTTCTTC
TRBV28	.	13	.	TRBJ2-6	CASTGSAANVLTF	TGTGCCAGCACGGGGTCGGCGGCCAACGTCCTGACTTTC
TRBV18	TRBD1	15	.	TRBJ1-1	CASSPGGQKNTEAFF	TGTGCCAGCTCACCTGGGGGACAGAAGAACACTGAAGCTTTCTTT
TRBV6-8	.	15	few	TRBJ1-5	CASRKETGLNQPQHF	TGTGCCAGCAGAAAGGAGACAGGATTAAATCAGCCCCAGCATTTT
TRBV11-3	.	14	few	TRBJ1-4	CASSLNSVREKLFF	TGTGCCAGCAGCTTGAATTCGGTCCGTGAAAAACTGTTTTTT
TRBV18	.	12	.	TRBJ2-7	CASSLDPYEQYF	TGTGCCAGCTCACTTGACCCATACGAGCAGTACTTC
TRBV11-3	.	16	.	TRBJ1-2	CASSLDVKGAGHGYTF	TGTGCCAGCAGCTTGGACGTGAAAGGGGCGGGGCATGGCTACACCTTC
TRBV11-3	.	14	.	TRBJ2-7	CASSLGTGAGEQYF	TGTGCCAGCAGCTTAGGAACGGGAGCAGGCGAGCAGTACTTC
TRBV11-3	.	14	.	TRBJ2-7	CASSPSGSSYEQYF	TGTGCCAGCAGCCCGTCAGGGAGTTCCTACGAGCAGTACTTC
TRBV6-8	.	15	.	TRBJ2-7	CASSYSSGPSYEQYF	TGTGCCAGCAGTTACTCGTCCGGACCTTCCTACGAGCAGTACTTC
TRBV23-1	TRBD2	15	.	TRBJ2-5	CASSHRVGGTETQYF	TGCGCCAGCAGTCACAGAGTGGGGGGGACAGAGACCCAGTACTTC
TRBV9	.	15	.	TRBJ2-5	CASSNQGVISETQYF	TGTGCCAGCAGCAATCAAGGGGTTATTTCGGAGACCCAGTACTTC
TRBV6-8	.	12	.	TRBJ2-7	CASREGSYEQYF	TGTGCCAGCAGGGAAGGATCCTACGAGCAGTACTTC
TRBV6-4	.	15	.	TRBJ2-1	CASSDYRENIDEQFF	TGTGCCAGCAGTGACTACCGGGAGAATATAGATGAGCAGTTCTTC
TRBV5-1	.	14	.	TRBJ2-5	CASSQTGRKETQYF	TGCGCCAGCAGCCAAACAGGGCGGAAAGAGACCCAGTACTTC
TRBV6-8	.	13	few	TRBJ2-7	CASSIPAVYEQYF	TGTGCCAGCTCCATCCCGGCAGTATACGAGCAGTACTTC
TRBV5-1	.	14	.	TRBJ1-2	CASSLDGTNYGYTF	TGCGCCAGCAGCTTGGATGGGACTAACTATGGCTACACCTTC
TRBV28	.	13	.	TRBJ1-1	CASRPPRNTEAFF	TGTGCCAGCAGACCCCCAAGGAACACTGAAGCTTTCTTT
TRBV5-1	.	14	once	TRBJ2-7	CASRRIAASYEQYF	TGCGCCAGCAGGAGGATAGCGGCCTCCTACGAGCAGTACTTC
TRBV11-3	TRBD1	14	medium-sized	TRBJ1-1	CASSQTGGITEAFF	TGTGCCAGCAGCCAAACAGGGGGAATAACTGAAGCTTTCTTT
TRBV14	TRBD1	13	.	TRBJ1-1	CASSQNRGGEAFF	TGTGCCAGCAGCCAGAACAGGGGAGGTGAAGCTTTCTTT
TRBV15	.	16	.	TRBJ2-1	CATSRSGGSRYNEQFF	TGTGCCACCAGCAGATCCGGGGGTAGCCGCTACAATGAGCAGTTCTTC